A selection of T cell receptor beta chains follows, all from one sample in a study of CD8 T cells in Susac syndrome. TCRdb reprocessed the immunoSEQ multiplex PCR reads with MiXCR, giving one entry per CDR3 protein. The sample includes about 300,000 distinct CDR3 sequences, roughly 84% of them seen just once. What was sequenced was CD8+ T cells from PBMCs. The receptors come from a human donor with multiple sclerosis. Each CDR3 is given with its conserved first and last residue. Each record gives: V gene, clone size, CDR3 length, D gene, J gene, CDR3 protein, CDR3 DNA. The D gene is left open where the match is weak. Clone size is given for some rows only: seen once, a few or many times, or a class if the clone is expanded.

>TRBV6-2/TRBV6-3|-|14|-|TRBJ2-7
CASSYPGKAHEQYF
TGTGCCAGCAGTTACCCAGGGAAAGCTCACGAGCAGTACTTC
>TRBV2|-|13|-|TRBJ1-1
CASSDWLNTEAFF
TGTGCCAGCAGTGATTGGCTGAACACTGAAGCTTTCTTT
>TRBV11-1|-|12|TRBD2|TRBJ2-1
CASLAGEGEQFF
TGTGCCTCCCTAGCGGGAGAAGGTGAGCAGTTCTTC
>TRBV9|-|15|-|TRBJ1-2
CASSGRKGGGYGYTF
TGTGCCAGCAGCGGGCGCAAGGGGGGAGGCTATGGCTACACCTTC
>TRBV9|-|18|-|TRBJ2-2
CASSVEGGDLILTGELFF
TGTGCCAGCAGCGTAGAAGGGGGGGACCTGATACTCACCGGGGAGCTGTTTTTT
>TRBV3-1|-|16|-|TRBJ2-2
CASSQDWEVLAGELFF
TGTGCCAGCAGCCAAGATTGGGAAGTGTTGGCCGGGGAGCTGTTTTTT
>TRBV11-2|-|17|TRBD2|TRBJ2-2
CASSLPRLASNTGELFF
TGTGCCAGCAGCCTTCCGAGACTAGCGAGTAACACCGGGGAGCTGTTTTTT
>TRBV5-1|once|13|-|TRBJ1-2
CASSPALGHGYTF
TGCGCCAGCAGCCCTGCATTGGGCCATGGCTACACCTTC
>TRBV27|-|14|-|TRBJ2-7
CASSNRDGAYEQYF
TGTGCCAGCAGCAACCGGGACGGAGCCTACGAGCAGTACTTC
>TRBV7-9|-|14|-|TRBJ2-4
CASSPGVAKNIQYF
TGTGCCAGCTCCCCAGGGGTGGCCAAAAACATTCAGTACTTC
>TRBV29-1|-|14|-|TRBJ2-1
CSVERTQTYNEQFF
TGCAGCGTTGAGAGGACACAAACCTACAATGAGCAGTTCTTC
>TRBV6-2/TRBV6-3|-|18|TRBD2|TRBJ2-1
CASSYPSVYGGRYNEQFF
TGTGCCAGCAGTTACCCTTCAGTTTACGGCGGGAGGTACAATGAGCAGTTCTTC
>TRBV25-1|-|15|-|TRBJ1-6
CASSEGASYNSPLHF
TGTGCCAGCAGTGAGGGGGCCTCCTATAATTCACCCCTCCACTTT
>TRBV7-9|once|17|TRBD1|TRBJ2-3
CASSPLQGQGSTDTQYF
TGTGCCAGCAGCCCCCTACAAGGACAGGGGAGCACAGATACGCAGTATTTT
>TRBV20-1|few|12|-|TRBJ2-7
CSARVTGSEQYF
TGCAGTGCTAGAGTTACAGGGAGCGAGCAGTACTTC
>TRBV2|-|14|TRBD2|TRBJ2-1
CARLEASGRNEQFF
TGTGCCAGGTTAGAGGCTAGCGGGAGGAATGAGCAGTTCTTC
>TRBV27|-|14|-|TRBJ1-5
CASSGHLLSGPQHF
TGTGCCAGCAGCGGACACTTGCTGAGCGGGCCCCAGCATTTT
>TRBV5-4|-|17|TRBD2|TRBJ2-3
CASSLETRRGGTDTQYF
TGTGCCAGCAGCTTGGAGACCCGACGGGGGGGCACAGATACGCAGTATTTT
>TRBV9|-|15|TRBD2|TRBJ2-1
CASSGSGRAGDEQFF
TGTGCCAGCAGCGGTAGCGGGAGGGCCGGGGATGAGCAGTTCTTC
>TRBV12-3/TRBV12-4|-|14|TRBD1|TRBJ2-7
CASRTSDRGYEQYF
TGTGCCAGCAGAACCTCGGACAGGGGGTACGAGCAGTACTTC
>TRBV10-3|-|15|TRBD2|TRBJ2-3
CAISEKAGGADTQYF
TGTGCCATCAGTGAGAAAGCGGGAGGCGCAGATACGCAGTATTTT
>TRBV27|-|12|-|TRBJ2-2
CASSAGLGELFF
TGTGCCAGCAGCGCAGGGTTAGGGGAGCTGTTTTTT
>TRBV2|-|15|-|TRBJ1-2
CASQGVAGSNYGYTF
TGTGCCAGCCAGGGAGTCGCTGGATCTAACTATGGCTACACCTTC
>TRBV11-2|-|15|TRBD2|TRBJ2-1
CASSLVAGGPNEQFF
TGTGCCAGCAGCTTGGTAGCGGGAGGGCCGAATGAGCAGTTCTTC
>TRBV28|-|15|-|TRBJ2-7
CASSGLVSSSYEQYF
TGTGCCAGCAGTGGGCTAGTATCATCCTCCTACGAGCAGTACTTC
>TRBV7-2|few|12|-|TRBJ2-1
CASSTGLPEQFF
TGTGCCAGCAGCACTGGACTACCTGAGCAGTTCTTC
>TRBV5-1|-|13|-|TRBJ1-1
CASSSGQTTEAFF
TGCGCCAGCAGCTCCGGACAGACCACTGAAGCTTTCTTT
>TRBV9|-|14|-|TRBJ1-2
CASSRQDPHYGYTF
TGTGCCAGCAGCCGACAGGACCCCCACTATGGCTACACCTTC
>TRBV20-1|-|12|-|TRBJ1-5
CSARSGDQPQHF
TGCAGTGCAAGAAGTGGGGATCAGCCCCAGCATTTT
>TRBV7-3|once|17|TRBD2|TRBJ2-2
CASSMSSSGGNTGELFF
TGTGCCAGCAGCATGTCGTCTAGCGGGGGGAACACCGGGGAGCTGTTTTTT
>TRBV30|-|11|-|TRBJ1-1
CALSHNTEAFF
TGTGCCCTGAGTCACAACACTGAAGCTTTCTTT
>TRBV4-1|few|16|-|TRBJ1-2
CASSQDFGVANYGYTF
TGCGCCAGCAGCCAAGATTTCGGCGTGGCTAACTATGGCTACACCTTC
>TRBV5-1|once|13|-|TRBJ2-7
CASRTDGSYEQYF
TGCGCCAGCCGAACGGACGGATCCTACGAGCAGTACTTC
>TRBV2|-|15|-|TRBJ2-7
CASSEGPGSNYEQYF
TGTGCCAGCAGTGAAGGGCCGGGAAGTAACTACGAGCAGTACTTC
>TRBV7-9|-|15|-|TRBJ2-7
CASSLAQRLPWEQYF
TGTGCCAGCAGCTTAGCACAGAGACTCCCCTGGGAGCAGTACTTC
>TRBV11-2|-|16|TRBD2|TRBJ2-6
CASSPRGGSGANVLTF
TGTGCCAGCAGCCCCCGGGGGGGCTCTGGGGCCAACGTCCTGACTTTC
>TRBV27|-|16|-|TRBJ2-3
CASSSPRYPHTDTQYF
TGTGCCAGCAGTAGCCCGCGGTACCCCCACACAGATACGCAGTATTTT
>TRBV12-3/TRBV12-4|-|12|-|TRBJ2-2
CASNIPAGELFF
TGTGCCAGCAATATCCCAGCCGGGGAGCTGTTTTTT
>TRBV5-1|-|14|TRBD2|TRBJ2-7
CASSGREGLDEQYF
TGCGCCAGCAGCGGGCGGGAGGGCCTCGACGAGCAGTACTTC
>TRBV25-1|once|16|-|TRBJ2-1
CASSEYQQDFYNEQFF
TGTGCCAGCAGTGAATATCAACAGGACTTCTACAATGAGCAGTTCTTC
>TRBV15|-|15|-|TRBJ1-1
CATSSHRRGGTEAFF
TGTGCCACCAGCAGTCATCGCCGAGGTGGCACTGAAGCTTTCTTT
>TRBV20-1|-|17|TRBD2|TRBJ2-3
CSARDLAGVFRTDTQYF
TGCAGTGCTAGAGATCTAGCGGGAGTCTTCCGCACAGATACGCAGTATTTT
>TRBV3-1|-|14|-|TRBJ1-4
CASSPDYPNEKLFF
TGTGCCAGCAGCCCCGACTACCCTAATGAAAAACTGTTTTTT
>TRBV20-1|-|17|TRBD1|TRBJ2-6
CSARARDRGSGANVLTF
TGCAGTGCTAGGGCCAGGGACAGGGGCTCTGGGGCCAACGTCCTGACTTTC
>TRBV7-8|-|15|-|TRBJ2-7
CASSPLLLPTYEQYF
TGTGCCAGCAGCCCATTATTATTACCCACCTACGAGCAGTACTTC
>TRBV5-1|-|15|-|TRBJ2-1
CASSLATRDDNEQFF
TGCGCCAGCAGCTTGGCGACTAGGGATGACAATGAGCAGTTCTTC
>TRBV29-1|-|14|-|TRBJ2-7
CSVEVSGTPYEQYF
TGCAGCGTTGAGGTTTCAGGGACCCCCTACGAGCAGTACTTC
>TRBV6-1|-|13|-|TRBJ1-2
CASSDGGFYGYTF
TGTGCCAGCAGTGACGGCGGCTTCTATGGCTACACCTTC
>TRBV6-5|once|17|TRBD2|TRBJ2-1
CASRSRTSGTPYNEQFF
TGTGCCAGCAGGTCTCGGACTAGCGGGACTCCTTACAATGAGCAGTTCTTC
>TRBV2|-|15|TRBD1|TRBJ1-2
CASPPGQGGERGYTF
TGTGCCAGCCCTCCGGGACAGGGGGGCGAGCGCGGCTACACCTTC
>TRBV20-1|-|14|-|TRBJ1-1
CSATGPLGNTEAFF
TGCAGTGCTACCGGACCCCTGGGGAACACTGAAGCTTTCTTT
>TRBV27|-|14|-|TRBJ2-7
CASSLSSSYYEQYF
TGTGCCAGCAGTTTAAGTAGCAGCTACTACGAGCAGTACTTC
>TRBV4-1|-|13|-|TRBJ2-7
CASSQELHYEQYF
TGCGCCAGCAGCCAAGAACTTCACTACGAGCAGTACTTC
>TRBV15|-|12|-|TRBJ2-7
CATSRGGYEQYF
TGTGCCACCAGCAGAGGAGGCTACGAGCAGTACTTC
>TRBV20-1|-|12|-|TRBJ1-6
CSARDRNSPLHF
TGCAGTGCTAGAGACCGAAATTCACCCCTCCACTTT
>TRBV5-1|-|15|TRBD2|TRBJ2-1
CASSWTSGSWNEQFF
TGCGCCAGCAGCTGGACTAGCGGGAGTTGGAATGAGCAGTTCTTC
>TRBV29-1|-|13|-|TRBJ2-7
CSVLSWESYEQYF
TGCAGCGTCCTAAGCTGGGAATCGTACGAGCAGTACTTC